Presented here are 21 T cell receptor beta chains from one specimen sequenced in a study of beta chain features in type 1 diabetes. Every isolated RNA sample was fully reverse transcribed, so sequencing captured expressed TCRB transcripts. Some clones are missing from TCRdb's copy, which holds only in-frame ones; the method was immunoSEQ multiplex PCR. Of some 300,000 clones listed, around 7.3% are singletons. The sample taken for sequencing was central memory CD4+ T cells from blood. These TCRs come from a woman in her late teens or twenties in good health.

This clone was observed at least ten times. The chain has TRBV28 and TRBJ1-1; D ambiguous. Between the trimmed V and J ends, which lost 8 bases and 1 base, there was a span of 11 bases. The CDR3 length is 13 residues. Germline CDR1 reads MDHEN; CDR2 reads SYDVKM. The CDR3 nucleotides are TGTGCCAGCTTACTTAGTTGGAACACTGAAGCTTTCTTT. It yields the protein CASLLSWNTEAFF.

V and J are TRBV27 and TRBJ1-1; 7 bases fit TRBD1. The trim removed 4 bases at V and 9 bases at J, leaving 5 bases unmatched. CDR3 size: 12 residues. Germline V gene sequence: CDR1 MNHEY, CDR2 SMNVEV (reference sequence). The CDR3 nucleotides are TGTGCCAGCAGTTCAAAGACAGGGAAAGCTTTCTTT. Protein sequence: CASSSKTGKAFF.

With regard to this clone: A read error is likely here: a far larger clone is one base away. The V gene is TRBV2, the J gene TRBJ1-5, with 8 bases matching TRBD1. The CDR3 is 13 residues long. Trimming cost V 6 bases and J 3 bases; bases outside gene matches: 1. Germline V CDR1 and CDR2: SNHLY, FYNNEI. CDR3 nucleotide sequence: TGTGCCAGCAGGGGACAGGCCAATCAGCCCCAGCATTTT. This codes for CASRGQANQPQHF.

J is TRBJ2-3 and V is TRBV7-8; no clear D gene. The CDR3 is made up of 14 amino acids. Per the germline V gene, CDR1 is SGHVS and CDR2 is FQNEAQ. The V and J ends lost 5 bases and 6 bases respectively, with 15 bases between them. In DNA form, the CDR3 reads TGTGCCAGCAGCCAAGATGAGGTGGTTGATACGCAGTATTTT. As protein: CASSQDEVVDTQYF.

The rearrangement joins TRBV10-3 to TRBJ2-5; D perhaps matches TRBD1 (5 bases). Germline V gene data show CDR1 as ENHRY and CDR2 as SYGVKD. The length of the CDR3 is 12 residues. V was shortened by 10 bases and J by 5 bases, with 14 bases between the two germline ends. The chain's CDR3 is CASSRPGETQYF. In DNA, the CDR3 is TGTGCCAGCTCCCGGCCAGGGGAGACCCAGTACTTC.

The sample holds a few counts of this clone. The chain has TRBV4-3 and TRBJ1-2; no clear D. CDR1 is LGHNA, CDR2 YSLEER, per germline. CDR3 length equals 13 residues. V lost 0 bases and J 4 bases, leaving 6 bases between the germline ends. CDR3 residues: CASSQDRPYGYTF. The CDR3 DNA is TGCGCCAGCAGCCAAGATAGACCCTATGGCTACACCTTC.

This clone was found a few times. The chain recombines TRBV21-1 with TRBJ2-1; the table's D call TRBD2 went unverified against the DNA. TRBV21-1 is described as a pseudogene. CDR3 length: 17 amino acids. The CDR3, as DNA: TGTGCCAGCAGCAGGACCAAGACTAGCGGGGCCTCCAATGAGCAGTTCTTC. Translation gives CASSRTKTSGASNEQFF.

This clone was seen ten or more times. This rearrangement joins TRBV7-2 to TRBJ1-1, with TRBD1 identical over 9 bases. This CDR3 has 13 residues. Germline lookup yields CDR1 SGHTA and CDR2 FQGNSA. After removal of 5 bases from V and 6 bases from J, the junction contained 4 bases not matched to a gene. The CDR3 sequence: CASSKQGASEAFF. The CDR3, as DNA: TGTGCCAGCAGCAAACAGGGGGCCTCTGAAGCTTTCTTT.

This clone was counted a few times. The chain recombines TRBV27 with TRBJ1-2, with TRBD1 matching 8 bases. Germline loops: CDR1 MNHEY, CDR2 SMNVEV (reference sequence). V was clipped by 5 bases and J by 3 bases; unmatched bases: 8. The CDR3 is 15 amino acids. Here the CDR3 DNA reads TGTGCCAGCAGTCGACAGGGGTCAGCTTACTATGGCTACACCTTC. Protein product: CASSRQGSAYYGYTF.

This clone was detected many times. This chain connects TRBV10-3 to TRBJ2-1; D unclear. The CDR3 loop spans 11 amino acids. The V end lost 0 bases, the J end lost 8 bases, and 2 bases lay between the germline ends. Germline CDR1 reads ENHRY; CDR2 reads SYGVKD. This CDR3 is CAISESDEQFF. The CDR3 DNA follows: TGTGCCATCAGTGAGTCGGATGAGCAGTTCTTC.

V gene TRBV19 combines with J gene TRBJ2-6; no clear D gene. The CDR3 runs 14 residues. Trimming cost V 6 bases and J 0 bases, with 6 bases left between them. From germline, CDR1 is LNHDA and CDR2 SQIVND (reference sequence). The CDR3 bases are TGTGCCAGTAGCCAGACCTCTGGGGCCAACGTCCTGACTTTC. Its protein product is CASSQTSGANVLTF.

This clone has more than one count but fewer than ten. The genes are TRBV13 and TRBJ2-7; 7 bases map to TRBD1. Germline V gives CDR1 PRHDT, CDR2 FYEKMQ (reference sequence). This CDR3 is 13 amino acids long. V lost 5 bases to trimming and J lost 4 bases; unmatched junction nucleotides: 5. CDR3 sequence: CASSPRGMYEQYF. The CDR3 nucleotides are TGTGCCAGCAGCCCCAGGGGGATGTACGAGCAGTACTTC.

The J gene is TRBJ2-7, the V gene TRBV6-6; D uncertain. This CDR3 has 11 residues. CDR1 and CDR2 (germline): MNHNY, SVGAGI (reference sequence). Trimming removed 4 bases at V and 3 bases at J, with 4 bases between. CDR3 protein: CASSLFYEQYF. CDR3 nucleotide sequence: TGTGCCAGCAGTTTATTCTACGAGCAGTACTTC.

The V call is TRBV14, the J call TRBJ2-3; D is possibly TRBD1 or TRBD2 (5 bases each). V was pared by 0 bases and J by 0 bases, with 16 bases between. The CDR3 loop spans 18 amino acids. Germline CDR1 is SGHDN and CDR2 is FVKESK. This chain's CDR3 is CASSQDRWQGGSTDTQYF. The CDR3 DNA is TGTGCCAGCAGCCAAGATCGCTGGCAGGGCGGGAGCACAGATACGCAGTATTTT.

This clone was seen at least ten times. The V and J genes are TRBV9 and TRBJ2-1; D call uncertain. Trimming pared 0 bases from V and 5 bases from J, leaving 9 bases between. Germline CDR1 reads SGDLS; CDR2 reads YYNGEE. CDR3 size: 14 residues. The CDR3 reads CASSVVGSNNEQFF. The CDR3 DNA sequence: TGTGCCAGCAGCGTAGTAGGAAGCAACAATGAGCAGTTCTTC.

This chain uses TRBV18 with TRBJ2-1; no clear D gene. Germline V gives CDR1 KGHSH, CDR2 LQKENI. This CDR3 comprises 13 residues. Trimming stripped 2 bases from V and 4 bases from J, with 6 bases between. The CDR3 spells CASSPLDYNEQFF. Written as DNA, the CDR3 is TGTGCCAGCTCACCATTAGATTACAATGAGCAGTTCTTC.

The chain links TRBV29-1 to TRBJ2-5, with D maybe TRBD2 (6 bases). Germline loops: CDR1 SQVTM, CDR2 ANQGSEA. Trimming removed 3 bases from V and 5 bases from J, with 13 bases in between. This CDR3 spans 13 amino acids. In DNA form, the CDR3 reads TGCAGCGTTGACCCCCATGGGGGGGAGACCCAGTACTTC. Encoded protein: CSVDPHGGETQYF. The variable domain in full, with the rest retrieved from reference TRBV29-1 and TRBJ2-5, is SAVISQKPSRDICQRGTSLTIQCQVDSQVTMMFWYRQQPGQSLTLIATANQGSEATYESGFVIDKFPISRPNLTFSTLTVSNMSPEDSSIYLCSVDPHGGETQYFGPGTRLLVL.

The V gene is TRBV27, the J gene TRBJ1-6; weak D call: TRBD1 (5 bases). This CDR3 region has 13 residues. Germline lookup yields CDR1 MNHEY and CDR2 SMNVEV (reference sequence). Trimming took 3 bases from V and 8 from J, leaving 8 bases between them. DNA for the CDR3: TGTGCCAGCAGTTTGGGGCTCCATTCACCCCTCCACTTT. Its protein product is CASSLGLHSPLHF.

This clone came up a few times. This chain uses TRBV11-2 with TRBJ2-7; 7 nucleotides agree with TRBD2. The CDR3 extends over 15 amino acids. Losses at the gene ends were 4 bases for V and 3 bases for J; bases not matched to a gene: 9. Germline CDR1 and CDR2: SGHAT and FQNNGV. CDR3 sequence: CASSSWTRGRYEQYV. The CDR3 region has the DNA TGTGCCAGCAGCTCTTGGACTAGGGGTCGCTACGAGCAGTACGTC.

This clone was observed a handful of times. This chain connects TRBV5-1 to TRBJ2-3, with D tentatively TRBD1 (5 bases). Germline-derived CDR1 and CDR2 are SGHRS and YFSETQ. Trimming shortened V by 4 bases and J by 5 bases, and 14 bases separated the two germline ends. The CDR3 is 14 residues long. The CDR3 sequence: CASSQGSTGDTQYF. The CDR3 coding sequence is TGCGCCAGCAGCCAGGGCAGCACGGGAGATACGCAGTATTTT.

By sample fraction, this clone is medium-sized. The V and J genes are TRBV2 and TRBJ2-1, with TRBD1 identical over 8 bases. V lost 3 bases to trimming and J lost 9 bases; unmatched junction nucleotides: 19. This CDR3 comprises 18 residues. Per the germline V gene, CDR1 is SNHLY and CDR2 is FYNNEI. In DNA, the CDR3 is TGTGCCAGCAGTGAGAGGGGCCTGGACAGGGTCCTCTTGGGTGAGCAGTTCTTC. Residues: CASSERGLDRVLLGEQFF. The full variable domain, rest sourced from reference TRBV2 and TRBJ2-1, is EPEVTQTPSHQVTQMGQEVILRCVPISNHLYFYWYRQILGQKVEFLVSFYNNEISEKSEIFDDQFSVERPDGSNFTLKIRSTKLEDSAMYFCASSERGLDRVLLGEQFFGPGTRLTVL.